The source of this T cell receptor (beta chain) is a study of blood T cell repertoires in COVID-19. In the study overall: COVID-19 samples collected from the United States, Italy and Spain covered acute and convalescent phases.

The V gene lost 10 bases and the J gene lost 7 bases, with 25 bases spanning the gap. This CDR3 region has 15 residues. CDR1 and CDR2 (germline): MNHEY, SVGAGI. Method: immunoSEQ multiplex PCR; TCRdb's copy keeps in-frame clones and lacks some. The data show around 140,000 clones, 87% seen once. Participants, about 18 to 89 years old, spanned around 26 US areas. Cohort placement rested on clinical history that participants reported themselves. The TCR was taken from a man aged 55 to 70 who had recovered from COVID-19. The sequenced sample consisted of PBMCs or T cells enriched from blood (not recorded which). The chain has TRBV6-5 and TRBJ1-1; TRBD1 might be the D (5 bases). The DNA for the CDR3 is TGTGCCACCGGAAGGGGACTGGGTTGGCAGGATGAAGCTTTCTTT. Its protein product is CATGRGLGWQDEAFF.